A selection of T cell receptor beta chains follows, all from one sample in a study of blood T cells in healthy people across ages. TCRdb reprocessed the 5' RACE reads with MiXCR, giving one entry per CDR3 protein. Among hundreds of thousands of distinct CDR3 sequences listed, 48% were seen once. Sequencing was carried out using blood. Source of these receptors: a man younger than 45 in good health. Both conserved end residues are part of each CDR3. Each record gives: V gene, clone size, D gene, CDR3 length, J gene, CDR3 protein, CDR3 DNA. The D gene is left open where the match is weak. Clone size is not always given. Where it is, it says once, few, many or a class for expanded clones.

TRBV4-2	few	TRBD2	18	TRBJ2-1	CASSPIPEGGGIGNEQFF	TGTGCCAGCAGCCCAATACCGGAGGGCGGGGGTATTGGGAATGAGCAGTTCTTC
TRBV5-1	once	NA	15	TRBJ2-3	CASRSDGSSSYTQYF	TGCGCCAGCAGGAGTGATGGGAGTTCCTCGTATACGCAGTATTTT
TRBV10-3	NA	NA	15	TRBJ2-5	CAISELTGGTNEQYF	TGTGCCATCAGTGAGCTGACTGGGGGGACCAATGAGCAGTACTTC
TRBV11-2	few	NA	17	TRBJ2-5	CASSSPKAGGDQETQYF	TGTGCCAGCAGCTCACCAAAAGCCGGGGGCGACCAAGAGACCCAGTACTTC
TRBV12-3/TRBV12-4	NA	TRBD2	15	TRBJ2-1	CASSFTSGGLNEQFF	TGTGCCAGCAGTTTTACTAGCGGGGGATTAAATGAGCAGTTCTTC
TRBV4-1	NA	NA	13	TRBJ1-2	CASSQDETYGYTF	TGCGCCAGCAGCCAAGATGAGACCTATGGCTACACCTTC
TRBV5-1	NA	NA	15	TRBJ1-2	CASSLGLTTNYGYTF	TGCGCCAGCAGCTTGGGACTGACGACTAACTATGGCTACACCTTC
TRBV10-3	NA	NA	12	TRBJ2-1	CAISVEGDEQFF	TGTGCCATCAGTGTGGAGGGGGATGAGCAGTTCTTC
TRBV27	NA	TRBD1	13	TRBJ1-2	CASSHTGDYGYTF	TGTGCCAGCAGTCATACAGGGGACTATGGCTACACCTTC
TRBV6-5	NA	NA	15	TRBJ1-2	CASRNGVLRDYGYTF	TGTGCCAGCAGAAACGGGGTACTCCGGGACTATGGCTACACCTTC
TRBV7-2	NA	TRBD2	14	TRBJ2-7	CASRLAGGRYEQYF	TGTGCCAGCCGACTAGCGGGGGGGCGATACGAGCAGTACTTC
TRBV6-1	NA	TRBD2	14	TRBJ2-5	CASNELTSEETQYF	TGTGCCAGCAACGAACTGACTAGCGAGGAGACCCAGTACTTC
TRBV4-1	few	NA	17	TRBJ2-1	CASSQDRGPPYYNEQFF	TGCGCCAGCAGCCAAGATCGTGGACCGCCATACTACAATGAGCAGTTCTTC
TRBV7-2	few	TRBD1	17	TRBJ2-7	CASSLVGSGQSSYEQYF	TGTGCCAGCAGCTTAGTCGGTTCGGGACAGAGCTCCTACGAGCAGTACTTC
TRBV7-9	NA	TRBD2	17	TRBJ2-1	CASSLLGLAGFYNEQFF	TGTGCCAGCAGCTTACTAGGACTAGCGGGGTTTTACAATGAGCAGTTCTTC
TRBV10-3	few	NA	12	TRBJ1-1	CAISVTGTEAFF	TGTGCCATCAGTGTCACGGGCACTGAAGCTTTCTTT
TRBV6-5	NA	NA	13	TRBJ1-6	CASSYRGSSPLHF	TGTGCCAGCAGTTACAGGGGGAGCTCACCCCTCCACTTT
TRBV7-9	few	NA	13	TRBJ1-2	CASSLDAVYGYTF	TGTGCCAGCAGCTTAGATGCTGTATATGGCTACACCTTC
TRBV12-3/TRBV12-4	NA	NA	11	TRBJ1-1	CASTINTEVFF	TGTGCCAGCACCATCAACACTGAAGTTTTCTTT
TRBV19	NA	NA	15	TRBJ1-5	CASSIDTLLNQPQHF	TGTGCCAGTAGTATAGATACCCTACTAAATCAGCCCCAGCATTTT
TRBV5-1	NA	NA	14	TRBJ2-2	CASSLVAGTGELFF	TGCGCCAGCAGCTTGGTTGCGGGGACCGGGGAGCTGTTTTTT
TRBV6-5	NA	NA	14	TRBJ1-2	CASSYKGFGYGYTF	TGTGCCAGCAGTTACAAGGGTTTTGGCTATGGCTACACCTTC
TRBV5-5	few	NA	16	TRBJ2-7	CASSLGPQGINHEQYF	TGTGCCAGCAGCTTAGGCCCACAGGGAATTAACCACGAGCAGTACTTC
TRBV29-1	once	NA	12	TRBJ2-3	CSVDRDADTQYF	TGCAGCGTTGACAGGGATGCAGATACGCAGTATTTT
TRBV20-1	NA	TRBD2	16	TRBJ2-1	CSARDLWASGYNEQFF	TGCAGTGCTAGAGATCTTTGGGCTAGCGGGTACAATGAGCAGTTCTTC
TRBV7-2	few	NA	14	TRBJ1-1	CASSLWGTGWEAFF	TGTGCCAGCAGCTTATGGGGCACAGGGTGGGAAGCTTTCTTT
TRBV12-3/TRBV12-4	NA	NA	13	TRBJ1-4	CASTIGGFAKLFF	TGTGCCAGCACGATCGGGGGTTTTGCAAAACTGTTTTTT
TRBV20-1	NA	TRBD1	12	TRBJ2-1	CSAAPGGIEQFF	TGCAGTGCTGCTCCAGGGGGAATTGAGCAGTTCTTC
TRBV6-5	NA	TRBD2	15	TRBJ2-5	CASSSSSAGRETQYF	TGTGCCAGCAGTTCTTCTAGCGCCGGGAGGGAGACCCAGTACTTC
TRBV6-2/TRBV6-3	NA	NA	13	TRBJ1-1	CASSYGVGTEAFF	TGTGCCAGCAGTTACGGGGTAGGGACTGAAGCTTTCTTT
TRBV20-1	NA	NA	11	TRBJ2-7	CSAPRQYEQYF	TGCAGTGCTCCCCGACAGTACGAGCAGTACTTC
TRBV9	NA	NA	15	TRBJ2-7	CASSPGGLSYNEQYF	TGTGCCAGCAGCCCCGGGGGACTCTCCTACAATGAGCAGTACTTC
TRBV7-8	few	NA	14	TRBJ2-4	CASSKMATKNIQYF	TGTGCCAGCAGTAAGATGGCCACCAAAAACATTCAGTACTTC
TRBV5-6	NA	NA	13	TRBJ2-7	CASSPGRFREQYF	TGTGCCAGCAGCCCGGGGAGGTTTCGCGAGCAGTACTTC
TRBV29-1	NA	NA	12	TRBJ1-1	CSGGRGWSEAFF	TGCAGCGGGGGGCGGGGTTGGTCTGAAGCTTTCTTT
TRBV28	few	TRBD2	14	TRBJ2-7	CASGGAGGSYEQYF	TGTGCCAGCGGGGGAGCGGGGGGATCCTACGAGCAGTACTTC
TRBV11-2	NA	NA	12	TRBJ2-7	CASDLGSYEQYF	TGTGCCAGCGATCTGGGGTCCTACGAGCAGTACTTC
TRBV20-1	NA	NA	10	TRBJ2-1	CSAPLGKQFF	TGCAGTGCACCTTTGGGGAAGCAGTTCTTC
TRBV27	few	NA	13	TRBJ2-5	CAGSFRGQETQYF	TGTGCCGGCAGTTTCCGAGGGCAAGAGACCCAGTACTTC
TRBV7-2	once	TRBD1	15	TRBJ1-6	CASSLRDRAYSPLHF	TGTGCCAGCAGCTTAAGGGACAGGGCTTATTCACCCCTCCACTTT
TRBV5-6	NA	NA	12	TRBJ2-3	CASSLASFEEYF	TGTGCCAGCAGCTTGGCCTCTTTCGAGGAGTATTTT
TRBV6-1	few	NA	11	TRBJ2-3	CASSGADTQYF	TGTGCCAGCAGTGGCGCAGATACGCAGTATTTT
TRBV14	NA	NA	14	TRBJ2-1	CASSQSRAYNEQFF	TGTGCCAGCAGCCAATCACGAGCCTACAATGAGCAGTTCTTC
TRBV3-1	few	NA	15	TRBJ2-7	CASSQDIGDYYEQYF	TGTGCCAGCAGCCAAGATATCGGCGACTACTACGAGCAGTACTTC
TRBV7-7	once	TRBD2	17	TRBJ2-5	CASSLAIGGGPKETQYF	TGTGCTAGCAGCTTAGCTATCGGGGGGGGCCCAAAAGAGACCCAGTACTTC
TRBV5-6	NA	NA	17	TRBJ1-1	CASSSIGSTGLDTEAFF	TGTGCCAGCAGCTCGATCGGGTCTACCGGGCTTGACACTGAAGCTTTCTTT
TRBV7-8	once	TRBD2	15	TRBJ2-3	CASSPSGGGLDTQYF	TGTGCCAGCAGTCCGAGCGGCGGGGGGCTAGATACGCAGTATTTT
TRBV2	few	TRBD1	13	TRBJ1-1	CASSEVAGGEAFF	TGTGCCAGCAGTGAAGTAGCAGGGGGGGAAGCTTTCTTT
TRBV28	NA	TRBD2	13	TRBJ2-1	CTSSLGGASEQFF	TGTACCAGCAGTCTCGGGGGGGCCTCTGAGCAGTTCTTC
TRBV11-2	few	TRBD2	14	TRBJ2-1	CASSLRGEDNEQFF	TGTGCCAGCAGCTTACGGGGGGAAGACAATGAGCAGTTCTTC
TRBV6-5	few	NA	13	TRBJ2-7	CASSRDAPHEQYF	TGTGCCAGCAGCAGGGACGCTCCCCACGAGCAGTACTTC
TRBV7-2	few	TRBD1	15	TRBJ2-5	CASSLDARGHETQYF	TGTGCCAGCAGCTTAGATGCCAGGGGGCACGAGACCCAGTACTTC
TRBV5-1	NA	TRBD2	18	TRBJ2-1	CASSLAPSGGATYNEQFF	TGCGCCAGCAGCTTGGCGCCTAGCGGGGGGGCCACCTACAATGAGCAGTTCTTC
TRBV20-1	NA	TRBD1	13	TRBJ1-4	CSAPGQGNEKLFF	TGCAGTGCTCCGGGACAGGGGAACGAAAAACTGTTTTTT
TRBV3-1	NA	NA	14	TRBJ2-3	CASSSPPAKRTQYF	TGTGCCAGCAGCTCTCCCCCAGCTAAGAGAACGCAGTATTTT
TRBV20-1	few	TRBD1	14	TRBJ1-2	CSAGDRGANYGYTF	TGCAGTGCTGGAGACAGGGGGGCTAACTATGGCTACACCTTC
TRBV20-1	many	NA	13	TRBJ2-7	CSARKRPTYEQYF	TGCAGTGCTAGGAAAAGGCCTACCTACGAGCAGTACTTC
TRBV6-1	NA	NA	18	TRBJ1-3	CASSGRGRGLSSGNTIYF	TGTGCCAGCAGTGGACGGGGCCGGGGCCTCTCTTCAGGAAACACCATATATTTT
TRBV7-8	NA	NA	16	TRBJ2-5	CASSFALGAIQETQYF	TGTGCCAGCAGCTTTGCTCTGGGGGCCATACAAGAGACCCAGTACTTC
TRBV9	once	NA	15	TRBJ2-1	CASSVVSENYNEQFF	TGTGCCAGCAGCGTAGTTAGCGAGAACTACAATGAGCAGTTCTTC